One sample yielded the 23 T cell receptor beta chains listed below, sequenced in a study of identical twins listed by TCRdb under 2016. The receptor library was made with 5' RACE. The sequencer listed for this sample is Illumina HiSeq 2000. TCRdb trimmed the raw reads at Q25, called clones with MiXCR and kept productive beta chains. Each entry is one CDR3 protein sequence, shown with its most common DNA and genes. This sample lists roughly 690,000 distinct CDR3 sequences; less than 25% were detected once. Around 4.4% of the sample lies in the top ten. In addition, the sample was reused for a study of T cells expressing NK-cell markers.

The sample taken for sequencing was PBMCs. Receptor source: a woman under 30 in good health.

This clonotype was seen a handful of times. The genes are TRBV7-2 and TRBJ2-7; 9 bases map to TRBD1. The CDR3 is 14 amino acids. The junction had 3 bases not matched to a gene; V was cut back by 1 base and J by 5 bases. Germline V gene sequence: CDR1 SGHTA, CDR2 FQGNSA. CDR3 region: CASSLVGTGNEQYF. Written as DNA, the CDR3 is TGTGCCAGCAGCTTAGTAGGGACAGGGAACGAGCAGTACTTC.

This clonotype was detected a few times. V and J are TRBV6-6 and TRBJ2-1; D unresolved. Trimming cost V 10 bases and J 3 bases, with 7 bases left between them. The germline gives CDR1 MNHNY, CDR2 SVGAGI (reference sequence). The CDR3 is 11 residues long. The CDR3 region is CATMSYNEQFF. CDR3 nucleotide sequence: TGTGCCACTATGAGCTACAATGAGCAGTTCTTC.

This clonotype was picked up a small number of times. CDR3 sequence reads: CASSDVSGGEEETQYF. CDR3 sequence (DNA): TGTGCCAGCAGTGATGTGAGCGGGGGGGAGGAAGAGACCCAGTACTTC. This sequence joins TRBV2 and TRBJ2-5; TRBD2 matches 10 bases. Germline V gene lookup returns CDR1 SNHLY and CDR2 FYNNEI. V dropped 3 bases and J dropped 3; count of bases not matched to a gene: 7. The CDR3 has 16 amino acids.

The rearrangement links TRBV4-1 to TRBJ2-1, with D possibly being TRBD1 (6 bases). Trimming shortened V by 3 bases and J by 8 bases, and 11 bases separated the two germline ends. The CDR3 consists of 13 residues. Germline loops: CDR1 MGHRA, CDR2 YSYEKL. The CDR3 nucleotides are TGCGCCAGCAGCCACGTTGGGGGCGATGAGCAGTTCTTC. It codes for CASSHVGGDEQFF.

This clonotype was recorded a few times. The J gene is TRBJ2-2, the V gene TRBV12-3 or TRBV12-4, with 8 bases lining up with TRBD2. The ends lost 6 bases at V and 4 bases at J; junction bases unmatched: 7. This CDR3 comprises 15 residues. This CDR3 reads CASRPRSGGTGELFF. CDR3 DNA sequence: TGTGCCAGCAGACCCCGGAGCGGGGGCACCGGGGAGCTGTTTTTT.

This clonotype was picked up many times. The chain carries TRBV29-1 and TRBJ2-3; no definite D call. Germline V gives CDR1 SQVTM, CDR2 ANQGSEA. The V and J ends lost 6 bases and 6 bases respectively, with 13 bases between them. The CDR3 extends over 12 amino acids. The CDR3 bases are TGCAGCGTCCCGGATGCGGAGGATACGCAGTATTTT. Translated: CSVPDAEDTQYF.

This clonotype was counted between two and nine times. The rearrangement links TRBV20-1 to TRBJ2-2; no clear D. The CDR3 spans 14 residues. In germline, CDR1 is DFQATT, CDR2 SNEGSKA (reference sequence). V dropped 5 bases and J dropped 1 base, with 11 bases sitting between them. The CDR3 protein is CSAAGRLNTGELFF. The CDR3 DNA reads TGCAGTGCTGCTGGGCGACTGAACACCGGGGAGCTGTTTTTT.

This clonotype was picked up one time. J is TRBJ1-1 and V is TRBV18, with TRBD1 identical over 9 bases. The V gene end was trimmed by 3 bases and the J gene end by 5 bases; junction bases not matched to a gene: 10. Germline V gives CDR1 KGHSH, CDR2 LQKENI. The CDR3 length is 16 residues. The CDR3 DNA is TGTGCCAGCTCACCTCACCTTCCGGGACAGGGAACTGAAGCTTTCTTT. Translated: CASSPHLPGQGTEAFF.

The chain uses TRBV7-6 and TRBJ2-3; perhaps D is TRBD1 or TRBD2 (7 bases each). Germline CDR1 and CDR2: SGHVS and FNYEAQ. This CDR3 is built from 16 residues. Between the trimmed V and J ends, which lost 5 bases and 4 bases, there was a span of 19 bases. CDR3 loop: CASSRAQGRAADTQYF. The CDR3 DNA sequence: TGTGCCAGCAGCCGGGCACAGGGGAGGGCGGCAGATACGCAGTATTTT.

The J gene is TRBJ2-7, the V gene TRBV4-2; unclear D gene. Germline V CDR1 and CDR2: LGHNA, YNFKEQ. The ends were cut back, 2 bases at V and 6 bases at J, with 20 bases in the middle. CDR3 length equals 16 residues. The CDR3 DNA reads TGTGCCAGCAGCCAATCCTTCGAGCGAGCCCGGGTCGAGCAGTACTTC. This encodes CASSQSFERARVEQYF.

The chain uses TRBV4-1 and TRBJ2-4, with D possibly called TRBD1 or TRBD2 (5 bases each). V dropped 0 bases and J dropped 9 bases, with 6 bases sitting between them. The CDR3 runs to 12 residues. The germline gives CDR1 MGHRA, CDR2 YSYEKL. The CDR3 loop reads CASSQDGTIQYF. The CDR3 DNA is TGCGCCAGCAGCCAAGATGGGACCATTCAGTACTTC.

The table lists this clonotype with a few counts. This rearrangement joins TRBV20-1 to TRBJ2-4, with 9 bases that match TRBD1. The CDR3 has 14 amino acids. CDR1 DFQATT and CDR2 SNEGSKA come from the germline V gene (reference sequence). V lost 6 bases, J lost 9 bases, and 12 bases stayed unmatched. The CDR3 loop is CSAPSLDRGTIQYF. The CDR3 DNA reads TGCAGTGCCCCTTCCCTAGACAGGGGGACCATTCAGTACTTC.

The chain carries TRBV5-4 and TRBJ1-1; D is perhaps TRBD1 (5 bases). The CDR3 runs 13 residues. Per the germline V gene, CDR1 is SGHNT and CDR2 is YYREEE (reference sequence). The V and J ends lost 0 bases and 11 bases respectively, with 14 bases between them. Written as DNA, the CDR3 is TGTGCCAGCAGCTTGGGTTCCAGGGTAGAGGCTTTCTTT. This sequence encodes CASSLGSRVEAFF.

The J gene is TRBJ2-7, the V gene TRBV7-2, with 13 bases identical to TRBD2. The CDR3 runs to 15 residues. Germline-derived CDR1 and CDR2 are SGHTA and FQGNSA. Trimming took 6 bases from V and 7 from J; bases not matched to a gene: 9. Here the CDR3 reads CASRSGTSGMREQYF. In DNA, the CDR3 is TGTGCCAGCAGATCCGGGACTAGCGGGATGCGGGAGCAGTACTTC.

This clonotype has only a few counts. The chain employs TRBV20-1 and TRBJ2-5; 13 bases line up with TRBD2. Germline CDR1 DFQATT, CDR2 SNEGSKA (reference sequence). The CDR3 sequence is 16 residues long. V was clipped by 0 bases and J by 7 bases; unmatched bases: 8. CDR3 in amino acids: CSARDSTSGGLGTQYF. The CDR3 DNA is TGCAGTGCTAGAGATTCGACTAGCGGGGGGCTCGGGACCCAGTACTTC.

The chain recombines TRBV12-3 or TRBV12-4 with TRBJ2-2; D tentatively reads TRBD1 or TRBD2 (7 bases each). Trimming removed 7 bases from V and 6 bases from J, with 18 bases in between. CDR3 length: 15 amino acids. The CDR3 protein is CASTFPRGGAGELFF. Here the CDR3 DNA reads TGTGCCAGCACCTTTCCCAGGGGGGGGGCCGGGGAGCTGTTTTTT.

CDR3 residues: CASSLVSGAGDTQYF. As DNA, the CDR3 is TGTGCCAGCAGCTTAGTATCCGGGGCGGGGGATACGCAGTATTTT. This chain connects TRBV7-2 to TRBJ2-3; maybe TRBD2 (6 bases). CDR1 SGHTA and CDR2 FQGNSA come from the germline V gene. V lost 1 base and J lost 6, with 14 bases in between. CDR3 length equals 15 residues.

This clonotype was counted ten times or more. The gene calls are TRBV20-1 and TRBJ2-7; 8 nucleotides match TRBD1. V was clipped by 3 bases and J by 6 bases; unmatched bases: 7. In germline, CDR1 is DFQATT, CDR2 SNEGSKA (reference sequence). This CDR3 has 13 amino acids. The CDR3 nucleotides are TGCAGTGCTAGTTCAGGGGGCTGGGGCGAGCAGTACTTC. It encodes CSASSGGWGEQYF.

The chain couples TRBV5-1 to TRBJ2-7, with D possibly being TRBD1 or TRBD2 (6 bases each). Germline V gene lookup returns CDR1 SGHRS and CDR2 YFSETQ. Trimming left V 3 bases short and J 5 bases short, with 15 bases between. The CDR3 consists of 14 residues. CDR3: CASSSLGGQDEQYF. CDR3 nucleotide sequence: TGCGCCAGCAGCTCGCTAGGGGGGCAGGACGAGCAGTACTTC.

V gene TRBV18 combines with J gene TRBJ1-2; the D gene is possibly TRBD1 (6 bases). The V gene's germline CDR1 is KGHSH and CDR2 LQKENI. The CDR3 is 15 residues long. Trimming pared 4 bases from V and 4 bases from J, leaving 16 bases between. CDR3 DNA sequence: TGTGCCAGCTCACTTGGGGACCTCAGGGGCTATGGCTACACCTTC. Amino acid sequence: CASSLGDLRGYGYTF. Full variable domain (outside the CDR3, taken from reference TRBV18 and TRBJ1-2): NAGVMQNPRHLVRRRGQEARLRCSPMKGHSHVYWYRQLPEEGLKFMVYLQKENIIDESGMPKERFSAEFPKEGPSILRIQQVVRGDSAAYFCASSLGDLRGYGYTFGSGTRLTVV.

The chain combines TRBV27 with TRBJ1-4, with TRBD1 matching 9 bases. The germline V gene encodes CDR1 MNHEY and CDR2 SMNVEV (reference sequence). The CDR3 contains 15 residues. Trimming took 4 bases from V and 7 from J; bases not matched to a gene: 7. The CDR3 protein is CASSSWTGEAEKLFF. DNA of the CDR3: TGTGCCAGCAGTTCCTGGACAGGGGAGGCTGAAAAACTGTTTTTT.

This clonotype was observed a few times. The chain joins TRBV12-3 or TRBV12-4 to TRBJ2-3; 10 bases agree with TRBD2. The ends lost 6 bases at V and 2 bases at J; junction bases unmatched: 5. The CDR3 length is 15 residues. The CDR3 DNA sequence: TGTGCCAGCAGGAAAGCGGGGGGGTTCACAGATACGCAGTATTTT. It is translated as CASRKAGGFTDTQYF.

This clonotype occurred many times. This chain connects TRBV12-3 or TRBV12-4 to TRBJ1-2, with unresolved D. V lost 6 bases and J lost 3, with 5 bases in between. This CDR3 contains 11 residues. CDR3 bases: TGTGCCAGCAGCAGCTACTATGGCTACACCTTC. Protein sequence: CASSSYYGYTF.